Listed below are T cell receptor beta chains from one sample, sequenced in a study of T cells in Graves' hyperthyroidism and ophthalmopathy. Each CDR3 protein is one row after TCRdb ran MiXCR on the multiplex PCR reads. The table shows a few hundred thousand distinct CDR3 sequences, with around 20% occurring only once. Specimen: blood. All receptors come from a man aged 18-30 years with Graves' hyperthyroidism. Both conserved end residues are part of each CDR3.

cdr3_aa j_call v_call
CASSEPGQASYGYTF TRBJ1-2 TRBV6-1
CAVGLTFTGELFF TRBJ2-2 TRBV30
CASSGEREEPQHF TRBJ1-5 TRBV2
CASQLWGLGTEAFF TRBJ1-1 TRBV28
CASSLGYEQFF TRBJ2-1 TRBV5-1
CASSLMARDNLLAKNIQYF TRBJ2-4 TRBV11-3
CAISGDRGGYGYTF TRBJ1-2 TRBV10-3
CASSSGTRRETQYF TRBJ2-5 TRBV7-9
CASSPGAGYNEKFF TRBJ2-1 TRBV11-2
CASSRPLAGANVLTF TRBJ2-6 TRBV28
CASSLTGERGFYGYTF TRBJ1-2 TRBV28
CASSPSSTGPSGNTIYF TRBJ1-3 TRBV14
CASSPQSHTQYF TRBJ2-3 TRBV2
CASSRAGPGTQYF TRBJ2-5 TRBV6-1
CATSRSWNTEAFF TRBJ1-1 TRBV15
CASSERATGYEKLFF TRBJ1-4 TRBV2
CASSRSSGAQYF TRBJ2-5 TRBV7-2
CASTSSIFYGYTF TRBJ1-2 TRBV19
CASSSRGRLNTEAFF TRBJ1-1 TRBV28
CANSPGQANTEAFF TRBJ1-1 TRBV2
CASLTEGIVDTEAFF TRBJ1-1 TRBV7-9
CATSRVGRLETQYF TRBJ2-5 TRBV15
CASSSGQGLETEAFF TRBJ1-1 TRBV27
CASSALERTYSGNTIYF TRBJ1-3 TRBV6-4
CSASIGQGALNYGYTF TRBJ1-2 TRBV20-1
CSVYSGSEGTQYF TRBJ2-5 TRBV29-1
CASSRGGAVGELFF TRBJ2-2 TRBV6-1
CATSRTRGLGETQYF TRBJ2-5 TRBV15
CASSTFTQETQYF TRBJ2-5 TRBV7-9
CASRDPGLSYEQYF TRBJ2-7 TRBV6-1
CASTPNTLGQATHEQYF TRBJ2-7 TRBV28
CASSQDSASGANVLTF TRBJ2-6 TRBV4-1
CASGQGLYGYTF TRBJ1-2 TRBV19
CSAGEWGAYEQYF TRBJ2-7 TRBV20-1
CASSLGTNEETQYF TRBJ2-5 TRBV12-3/TRBV12-4
CASSFDWSRVFSYEQYF TRBJ2-7 TRBV11-2
CASSLDPHAYGYTF TRBJ1-2 TRBV5-1
CASSSDRPGYGYTF TRBJ1-2 TRBV7-9
CASSIQQGINYGYTF TRBJ1-2 TRBV19
CASSQGTGGNGYTF TRBJ1-2 TRBV3-1
CASSNWAGGDQPQHF TRBJ1-5 TRBV19
CASSIVSRETQYF TRBJ2-5 TRBV28
CATSRDRAGGYEQYF TRBJ2-7 TRBV15
CASSQPDSPTQVF TRBJ1-1 TRBV3-1
CASSNRDTGGTEAFF TRBJ1-1 TRBV5-1
CAWSPLRVGYTF TRBJ1-2 TRBV30
CASSGDRERAREQYF TRBJ2-7 TRBV12-3/TRBV12-4
CASSLGLKYEQYF TRBJ2-7 TRBV27
CAWTQDPSAGELFF TRBJ2-2 TRBV30
CASSTNRDPGDGYTF TRBJ1-2 TRBV13
CASSHTDSHNQPQHF TRBJ1-5 TRBV7-2
CASSFLGASYGYTF TRBJ1-2 TRBV28
CASSPREGLAKNIQYF TRBJ2-4 TRBV19
CASSISTTGELFF TRBJ2-2 TRBV19